This TCR beta chain is drawn from a study of T cells in Graves' hyperthyroidism and ophthalmopathy. Amplification targeted TCR beta CDR3 regions from RNA transcripts. The TCR CDR3 first-round RT-PCR relied on the HTBI primer set. TCRdb independently ran MiXCR on the multiplex PCR reads; one entry per CDR3 protein. The table lists a few hundred thousand distinct CDR3 sequences, approximately 15% of them singletons. The CDR3 is 13 amino acids. Trimming removed 1 base at V and 5 bases at J, with 10 bases between. CDR1 and CDR2 from the germline V gene are SGHRS and YFSETQ. This clonotype occurred many times.

The rearrangement uses TRBV5-1 and TRBJ2-7; D remains unclear. The clonotype was recovered from a woman aged 25 to 45 with Graves' hyperthyroidism. The sequenced material came from blood. The CDR3: CASSLNPYDEQYF. For the CDR3, the DNA is TGCGCCAGCAGCTTGAACCCCTACGACGAGCAGTACTTC.